This T cell receptor (beta chain) was captured by sequencing in a study of a mutant IDH1 vaccine in newly diagnosed glioma. Study at large: Patients, over weeks 1, 3, 5, 7, 11, 15, 19 and 23, received a total of eight vaccinations. Onset of vaccination occurred 4-6 weeks following radiotherapy alone, or with temozolomide cycles. Study outcomes and limitations: There were vaccine-induced immune responses in 90% to 95% of the patients.

Only in-frame clones appear in the TCRdb table, and some are missing; sequencing was by immunoSEQ multiplex PCR. In the table there are tens of thousands of clones, over 80% of which are singletons. As regards this clone: The antigen remains undetermined.

Time point denoted: week 5, during vaccination. In the vaccine, a single dose held 300 ug of the mutant IDH1 20-mer peptide, along with topical imiquimod. Deletions cut 0 bases from V and 3 bases from J, with 11 bases between. Germline V gene lookup returns CDR1 MGHRA and CDR2 YSYEKL. The CDR3 runs 16 residues. This clonotype was obtained from a middle-aged woman with glioma. The chain carries TRBV4-1 and TRBJ2-2; D gene unclear. Source: PBMCs, taken from a glioma patient whose treatment included an IDH1 peptide vaccine. CDR3 loop: CASSQDRPRDTGELFF. As DNA, the CDR3 is TGCGCCAGCAGCCAAGATCGCCCCAGAGACACCGGGGAGCTGTTTTTT.